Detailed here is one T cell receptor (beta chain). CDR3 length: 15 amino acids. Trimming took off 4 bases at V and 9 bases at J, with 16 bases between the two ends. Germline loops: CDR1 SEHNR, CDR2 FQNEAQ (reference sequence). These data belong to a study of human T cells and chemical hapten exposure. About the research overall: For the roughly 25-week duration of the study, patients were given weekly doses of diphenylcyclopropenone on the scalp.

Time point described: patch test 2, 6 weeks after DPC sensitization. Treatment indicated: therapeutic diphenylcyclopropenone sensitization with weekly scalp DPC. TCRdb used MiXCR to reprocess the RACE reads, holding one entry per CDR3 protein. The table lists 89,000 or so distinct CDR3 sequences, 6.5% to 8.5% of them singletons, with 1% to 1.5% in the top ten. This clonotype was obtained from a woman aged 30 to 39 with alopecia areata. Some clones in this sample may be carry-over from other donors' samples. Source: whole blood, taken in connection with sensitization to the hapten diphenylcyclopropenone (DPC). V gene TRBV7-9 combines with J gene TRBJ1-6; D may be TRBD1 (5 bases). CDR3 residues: CASSSLGDGSSPLHF. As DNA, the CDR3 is TGTGCCAGCAGCTCTCTAGGGGATGGGAGTTCACCCCTCCACTTT.